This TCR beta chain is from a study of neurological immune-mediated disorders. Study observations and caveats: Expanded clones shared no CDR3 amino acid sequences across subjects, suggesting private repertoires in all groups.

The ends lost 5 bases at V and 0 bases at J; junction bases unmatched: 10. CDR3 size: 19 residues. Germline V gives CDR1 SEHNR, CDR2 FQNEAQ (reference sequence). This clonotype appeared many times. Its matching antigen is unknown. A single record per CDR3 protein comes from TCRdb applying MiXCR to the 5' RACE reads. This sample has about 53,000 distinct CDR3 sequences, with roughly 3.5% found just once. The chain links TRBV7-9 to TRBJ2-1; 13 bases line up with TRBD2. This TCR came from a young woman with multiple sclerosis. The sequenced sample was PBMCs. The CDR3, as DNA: TGTGCCAGCAGCCACCAAGGGGGACTAGCGGGAAGCTCCTACAATGAGCAGTTCTTC. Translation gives CASSHQGGLAGSSYNEQFF.